The entry below gives a single T cell receptor (beta chain) sequence along with its context. Its antigen remains unknown. The CDR3 is 11 residues long. From germline, CDR1 is MNHEY and CDR2 SVGAGI. Between the trimmed V and J ends, which lost 8 bases and 3 bases, there was a span of 5 bases. Sequencing relied on a cDNA template that was reverse transcribed from extracted RNA. TCRdb keeps only in-frame clones here, not all; method: immunoSEQ multiplex PCR. The table includes 95,000 to 100,000 clones, roughly three fifths detected once. Indicated treatment: oral pan-JAK inhibitor, 5-10 mg twice daily. The data are from a study of CD8+ T cells in alopecia areata. The overall study: Treatment of the treated patients consisted of oral tofacitinib, 5 to 10 mg twice daily. General study results and limits: Tofacitinib produced a significant decrease in scalp clonality and in expanded CD8+ clones among the top 100.

The receptor's source is a human donor with alopecia areata. The sequencing used CD8+ T cells sorted from blood, collected at week 4, from a patient treated with tofacitinib. V gene TRBV6-5 combines with J gene TRBJ1-5; no firm D call. Here the CDR3 DNA reads TGTGCCAGCGGGGTCAATCAGCCCCAGCATTTT. It is translated as CASGVNQPQHF.